The rows below give T cell receptor beta chains drawn from one sample of a study of cytomegalovirus exposure and HLA in healthy donors. Data came from immunoSEQ multiplex PCR; TCRdb stores just in-frame clones and leaves some out. This table holds roughly 180,000 clones, roughly 9.5% found once. Input material: PBMCs. Receptor source: a woman aged 25 to 39 in good health and CMV-seropositive. The CDR3 runs from the conserved cysteine through the conserved F or W. A D gene is named only where the DNA matches it firmly. Size values are once, few and many counts, or a class for expanded clones, and some rows have none.

V gene: TRBV5-4; J gene: TRBJ1-2; D gene: TRBD1; clone size: few; CDR3 protein: CASSGPPGPDREAANYGYTF; CDR3 DNA: TGTGCCAGCAGCGGCCCCCCAGGACCCGACAGGGAAGCAGCTAACTATGGCTACACCTTC
V gene: TRBV9; J gene: TRBJ2-7; D gene: NA; clone size: few; CDR3 protein: CASSGTYRVPYEQYF; CDR3 DNA: TGTGCCAGCAGCGGAACCTACAGGGTCCCCTACGAGCAGTACTTC
V gene: TRBV4-1; J gene: TRBJ2-3; D gene: TRBD2; clone size: few; CDR3 protein: CASSQVLAGAPTDTQYF; CDR3 DNA: TGCGCCAGCAGCCAGGTCCTAGCGGGAGCCCCCACAGATACGCAGTATTTT
V gene: TRBV9; J gene: TRBJ2-7; D gene: TRBD2; clone size: few; CDR3 protein: CASSGVGTSGRSDRREQYF; CDR3 DNA: TGTGCCAGCAGCGGGGTAGGGACTAGCGGGAGATCAGACCGGCGGGAGCAGTACTTC
V gene: TRBV7-6; J gene: TRBJ2-7; D gene: TRBD1; clone size: NA; CDR3 protein: CASSSIRQGIYEQYF; CDR3 DNA: TGTGCCAGCAGCTCAATTCGACAGGGTATATACGAGCAGTACTTC
V gene: TRBV7-3; J gene: TRBJ2-7; D gene: TRBD1; clone size: few; CDR3 protein: CASSFPGQGDYEQYF; CDR3 DNA: TGTGCCAGCAGCTTTCCGGGACAGGGAGACTACGAGCAGTACTTC
V gene: TRBV27; J gene: TRBJ1-4; D gene: NA; clone size: few; CDR3 protein: CASSPHRASNEKLFF; CDR3 DNA: TGTGCCAGCAGTCCCCACAGGGCCTCTAATGAAAAACTGTTTTTT
V gene: TRBV6-5; J gene: TRBJ2-7; D gene: TRBD1; clone size: few; CDR3 protein: CASSYRDRGSYEQYF; CDR3 DNA: TGTGCCAGCAGTTACCGGGACAGGGGGTCCTACGAGCAGTACTTC
V gene: TRBV4-2; J gene: TRBJ1-2; D gene: NA; clone size: few; CDR3 protein: CASSQGGGSPTAAYTF; CDR3 DNA: TGTGCCAGCAGCCAAGGAGGGGGTAGCCCGACCGCCGCCTACACCTTC
V gene: TRBV2; J gene: TRBJ1-4; D gene: NA; clone size: once; CDR3 protein: CATRQDVYEKLFF; CDR3 DNA: TGTGCCACAAGACAGGACGTATATGAAAAACTGTTTTTT
V gene: TRBV4-2; J gene: TRBJ1-4; D gene: TRBD1; clone size: few; CDR3 protein: CASSPPVGTGSEKLFF; CDR3 DNA: TGTGCCAGCAGCCCCCCGGTTGGGACAGGGAGCGAAAAACTGTTTTTT
V gene: TRBV4-2; J gene: TRBJ2-7; D gene: NA; clone size: few; CDR3 protein: CASSQDPPGVHYEQYF; CDR3 DNA: TGTGCCAGCAGCCAAGATCCACCAGGGGTACACTACGAGCAGTACTTC
V gene: TRBV5-6; J gene: TRBJ2-1; D gene: TRBD2; clone size: few; CDR3 protein: CASSWGTSGNEQFF; CDR3 DNA: TGTGCCAGCAGCTGGGGGACTAGCGGTAATGAGCAGTTCTTC
V gene: TRBV28; J gene: TRBJ1-1; D gene: NA; clone size: few; CDR3 protein: CASSRLITGVGTEAFF; CDR3 DNA: TGTGCCAGCAGCCGACTCATAACAGGAGTGGGTACTGAAGCTTTCTTT
V gene: TRBV7-6; J gene: TRBJ1-2; D gene: NA; clone size: few; CDR3 protein: CASSLGGNNYGYTF; CDR3 DNA: TGTGCCAGCAGCTTAGGTGGCAATAACTATGGCTACACCTTC
V gene: TRBV18; J gene: TRBJ2-7; D gene: TRBD2; clone size: few; CDR3 protein: CASSPGLAGNEQYF; CDR3 DNA: TGTGCCAGCTCACCAGGACTAGCGGGAAACGAGCAGTACTTC
V gene: TRBV5-4; J gene: TRBJ2-2; D gene: TRBD2; clone size: NA; CDR3 protein: CASSFPWAGERRELFF; CDR3 DNA: TGTGCCAGCAGCTTCCCTTGGGCGGGAGAGAGGAGGGAGCTGTTTTTT
V gene: TRBV7-2; J gene: TRBJ2-1; D gene: NA; clone size: few; CDR3 protein: CASSLTAAHNEQFF; CDR3 DNA: TGTGCCAGCAGCTTAACAGCGGCTCACAATGAGCAGTTCTTC
V gene: TRBV2; J gene: TRBJ2-1; D gene: TRBD1; clone size: few; CDR3 protein: CARGQEAFLDEQFF; CDR3 DNA: TGTGCCAGGGGACAGGAAGCTTTTTTAGATGAGCAGTTCTTC
V gene: TRBV19; J gene: TRBJ1-1; D gene: TRBD1; clone size: NA; CDR3 protein: CASSIRGRGDEAFF; CDR3 DNA: TGTGCCAGTAGTATACGGGGCAGGGGGGATGAAGCTTTCTTT
V gene: TRBV30; J gene: TRBJ2-2; D gene: TRBD2; clone size: few; CDR3 protein: CAWSVRWSGRADGELFF; CDR3 DNA: TGTGCCTGGAGTGTACGGTGGAGCGGGAGGGCGGATGGGGAGCTGTTTTTT
V gene: TRBV5-1; J gene: TRBJ1-2; D gene: NA; clone size: NA; CDR3 protein: CASSLDEGGYGYTF; CDR3 DNA: TGCGCCAGCAGCTTGGATGAAGGGGGATATGGCTACACCTTC
V gene: TRBV5-5; J gene: TRBJ2-7; D gene: NA; clone size: NA; CDR3 protein: CASSLTGEGTYEQYF; CDR3 DNA: TGTGCCAGCAGCTTGACGGGAGAGGGCACCTACGAGCAGTACTTC
V gene: TRBV15; J gene: TRBJ2-4; D gene: TRBD2; clone size: few; CDR3 protein: CATSTRREGPWHF; CDR3 DNA: TGTGCCACCAGCACCAGAAGGGAGGGCCCCTGGCACTTC
V gene: TRBV9; J gene: TRBJ2-4; D gene: NA; clone size: NA; CDR3 protein: CASSVGNIQYF; CDR3 DNA: TGTGCCAGCAGCGTCGGAAACATTCAGTACTTC
V gene: TRBV4-2; J gene: TRBJ1-2; D gene: TRBD1; clone size: few; CDR3 protein: CASSQDVGGQVYGYTF; CDR3 DNA: TGTGCCAGCAGCCAAGATGTTGGGGGACAGGTCTATGGCTACACCTTC
V gene: TRBV4-1; J gene: TRBJ1-1; D gene: TRBD1; clone size: few; CDR3 protein: CASRVRDRGLSEAFF; CDR3 DNA: TGCGCCAGCAGAGTCCGGGACAGGGGGCTATCTGAAGCTTTCTTT
V gene: TRBV5-1; J gene: TRBJ2-2; D gene: TRBD1; clone size: few; CDR3 protein: CASSFDRGRSTGELFF; CDR3 DNA: TGCGCCAGCAGCTTTGACAGGGGGCGGAGCACCGGGGAGCTGTTTTTT
V gene: TRBV25-1; J gene: TRBJ1-1; D gene: NA; clone size: few; CDR3 protein: CASSVGGPTEAFF; CDR3 DNA: TGTGCCAGCAGTGTGGGGGGGCCCACTGAAGCTTTCTTT
V gene: TRBV28; J gene: TRBJ2-7; D gene: NA; clone size: NA; CDR3 protein: CASTSHPPRGSYEQYF; CDR3 DNA: TGTGCCAGCACCTCTCACCCCCCGCGGGGCTCCTACGAGCAGTACTTC
V gene: TRBV7-6; J gene: TRBJ2-4; D gene: NA; clone size: NA; CDR3 protein: CASSQAGFKNIQYF; CDR3 DNA: TGTGCCAGCAGTCAGGCGGGGTTCAAAAACATTCAGTACTTC
V gene: TRBV19; J gene: TRBJ1-2; D gene: TRBD1; clone size: few; CDR3 protein: CASTGGQHGNYGYTF; CDR3 DNA: TGTGCCAGTACAGGGGGACAGCATGGAAACTATGGCTACACCTTC
V gene: TRBV29-1; J gene: TRBJ2-1; D gene: NA; clone size: NA; CDR3 protein: CSVLKSYNEQFF; CDR3 DNA: TGCAGCGTCCTTAAGAGCTACAATGAGCAGTTCTTC
V gene: TRBV7-9; J gene: TRBJ2-2; D gene: TRBD2; clone size: NA; CDR3 protein: CASSQTSGTHTGELFF; CDR3 DNA: TGTGCCAGCAGTCAGACGAGCGGGACGCACACCGGGGAGCTGTTTTTT
V gene: TRBV10-3; J gene: TRBJ1-1; D gene: NA; clone size: few; CDR3 protein: CAISESGVANTEAFF; CDR3 DNA: TGTGCCATCAGTGAGTCGGGAGTGGCGAACACTGAAGCTTTCTTT
V gene: TRBV2; J gene: TRBJ2-1; D gene: NA; clone size: NA; CDR3 protein: CASRADYSEQFF; CDR3 DNA: TGTGCCAGCAGGGCCGACTATTCCGAGCAGTTCTTC
V gene: TRBV11-3; J gene: TRBJ1-2; D gene: NA; clone size: NA; CDR3 protein: CASSSRLFDYGYTF; CDR3 DNA: TGTGCCAGCAGCTCGCGCCTGTTTGACTATGGCTACACCTTC
V gene: TRBV5-1; J gene: TRBJ2-4; D gene: NA; clone size: NA; CDR3 protein: CASSLEAGNIQYF; CDR3 DNA: TGCGCCAGCAGCTTGGAGGCAGGAAACATTCAGTACTTC
V gene: TRBV7-2; J gene: TRBJ2-7; D gene: NA; clone size: few; CDR3 protein: CASSLARSYEQYF; CDR3 DNA: TGTGCCAGCAGCTTAGCGCGGAGCTACGAGCAGTACTTC
V gene: TRBV5-6; J gene: TRBJ1-2; D gene: TRBD1; clone size: few; CDR3 protein: CASSSYRGVGYGYTF; CDR3 DNA: TGTGCCAGCAGCTCCTACAGGGGAGTGGGCTATGGCTACACCTTC
V gene: TRBV2; J gene: TRBJ2-2; D gene: NA; clone size: few; CDR3 protein: CASSGGTGELFF; CDR3 DNA: TGTGCCAGCAGTGGAGGAACCGGGGAGCTGTTTTTT
V gene: TRBV5-1; J gene: TRBJ2-2; D gene: NA; clone size: NA; CDR3 protein: CASSFTGGETGELFF; CDR3 DNA: TGCGCCAGCAGCTTTACAGGGGGGGAGACCGGGGAGCTGTTTTTT
V gene: TRBV19; J gene: TRBJ2-7; D gene: NA; clone size: NA; CDR3 protein: CASHRPNRVNYEQYF; CDR3 DNA: TGTGCCTCACACCGTCCTAACAGGGTGAACTACGAGCAGTACTTC
V gene: TRBV2; J gene: TRBJ1-5; D gene: NA; clone size: few; CDR3 protein: CASSSGGGTEQPQHF; CDR3 DNA: TGTGCCAGCAGCAGCGGGGGGGGTACAGAGCAGCCCCAGCATTTT
V gene: TRBV7-6; J gene: TRBJ2-5; D gene: NA; clone size: NA; CDR3 protein: CASSLVQGPAETQYF; CDR3 DNA: TGTGCCAGCAGCTTAGTTCAGGGGCCGGCCGAGACCCAGTACTTC